This T cell receptor beta chain came from a study listed by TCRdb under 2016. V lost 3 bases and J lost 2 bases; the stretch between them is 17 bases long. The CDR3 measures 16 amino acids from cysteine to phenylalanine. Just the 48-base CDR3 DNA is kept, in frame starting at base 1. The germline V gene supplies CDR1 KGHSH and CDR2 LQKENI. The library was prepared using RT-PCR. The run used an Illumina MiSeq. Starting from the raw public reads, TCRdb applied fastp trimming at Q25, assembled clones with MiXCR and retained in-frame beta chains. Rows matching on CDR3 protein sequence are summarized as one entry with the most common DNA and genes. The sample contains fewer than 800,000 distinct CDR3 sequences, approximately 15% of them found a single time. The ten largest clonotypes hold roughly 4% of the sample. On this clonotype: Its antigen remains undetermined. No qualities accompany the bases; no much larger clone lies one base away.

The receptor chain draws on TRBV18 and TRBJ2-7, with TRBD1 as a weak D call on 6 bases. The sequence was collected from a female donor in good health, serving as a healthy control. Sequenced material: memory CD4+ T cells from blood. Here the CDR3 is given as CASSPMTGTTAYEQYF. The DNA is as follows: TGTGCCAGCTCACCGATGACTGGGACAACTGCCTACGAGCAGTACTTC.